This entry features one T cell receptor (beta chain) sequence. This sample is part of a study of blood T cell repertoires in COVID-19. About the study: T cells, B-cell-depleted T cells, or PBMCs provided the cDNA or gDNA that served as material.

The assay was immunoSEQ multiplex PCR, and TCRdb's table has in-frame clones only and misses some. The data show approximately 21,000 clones, 60% to 85% seen once. Between the trimmed V and J ends, which lost 7 bases and 4 bases, there was a span of 16 bases. The V gene's germline CDR1 is MNHEY and CDR2 SVGAGI. CDR3 size: 14 residues. This TCR was recovered from a man at least 80 years old with acute or convalescent COVID-19. Sequenced material: peripheral blood. This chain uses TRBV6-5 with TRBJ1-2; D may be TRBD1 (6 bases). The CDR3 nucleotides are TGTGCCAGCACATGGGACAAAAGGGTCTATGGCTACACCTTC. This encodes CASTWDKRVYGYTF.